The rows below give T cell receptor beta chains drawn from one sample of a study of cytotoxic CD8 clonotypes in ibrutinib-treated CLL. The method was immunoSEQ multiplex PCR; TCRdb's version includes in-frame clones alone and lacks a portion of them. Here the sample spans about 300,000 clones, around 69% being singletons. The source material was PBMCs, sampled at disease progression, from a patient treated with ibrutinib. These receptor sequences come from a human donor with chronic lymphocytic leukemia. The CDR3 runs from the conserved cysteine through the conserved F or W. A D gene is named only where the DNA matches it firmly. The size entry is marked missing in some rows and otherwise reads once, few, many or a size class.

v_call	j_call	d_call	clone_size	cdr3_nt	cdr3_aa
TRBV27	TRBJ1-1	TRBD1	-	TGTGCCAGCAGTTGGGGCAGGGGGGTAGGTACTGAAGCTTTCTTT	CASSWGRGVGTEAFF
TRBV5-1	TRBJ1-2	TRBD1	-	TGTGCCAGCAGCCTGGGACAGCGCGGGGCTGGCTACACCTTC	CASSLGQRGAGYTF
TRBV5-6	TRBJ2-2	-	-	TGTGCCAGCAGCTTGTTAGGACAGACCTCGAACACCGGGGAGCTGTTTTTT	CASSLLGQTSNTGELFF
TRBV10-3	TRBJ2-3	-	-	TGTGCCATCAGTGGTACAGGGAGGTGGACAGATACGCAGTATTTT	CAISGTGRWTDTQYF
TRBV4-1	TRBJ1-1	-	-	TGCGCCAGCAGCCAAGAGGGACACTCAGTTCACACTGAAGCTTTCTTT	CASSQEGHSVHTEAFF
TRBV7-2	TRBJ2-7	-	once	TGTGCCAGCAGCTTAGAGGTTTCCAGGGGAACCTACGAGCAGTACTTC	CASSLEVSRGTYEQYF
TRBV10-3	TRBJ2-7	-	-	TGTGCCATCAGTGAGTCAGACACAGGCTACGAGCAGTACTTC	CAISESDTGYEQYF
TRBV10-1	TRBJ1-1	-	-	TGCGCCAGCACGGCGGGAATGAACACTGAAGCTTTCTTT	CASTAGMNTEAFF
TRBV15	TRBJ2-2	-	-	TGTGCCACCAGCACGGGTTTCACCGGGGAGCTGTTTTTT	CATSTGFTGELFF
TRBV4-1	TRBJ1-1	TRBD1	-	TGCGCCAGCAGCCCCGCAGGGGGAAAGGATTTGGACACTGAAGCTTTCTTT	CASSPAGGKDLDTEAFF
TRBV4-1	TRBJ1-6	-	-	TGCGCCAGCAGCCTTGCACGGTTACAGAAGATTTCACCCCTCCACTTT	CASSLARLQKISPLHF
TRBV5-1	TRBJ2-7	-	-	TGCGCCAGCAGCTTGGTAGGGGCCCCTAACTACGAGCAGTACTTC	CASSLVGAPNYEQYF
TRBV6-1	TRBJ1-2	-	-	TGTGCCAGCAGTGAAAGCTGGGGGGTAGGGACAATCTATGGCTACACCTTC	CASSESWGVGTIYGYTF
TRBV9	TRBJ2-1	TRBD2	-	TGTGCCAGCAGCACTAGCGGGGCCTACAATGAGCAGTTCTTC	CASSTSGAYNEQFF
TRBV18	TRBJ2-5	-	-	TGTGCCAGCTCACGGTACCAAGAGACCCAGTACTTC	CASSRYQETQYF
TRBV2	TRBJ1-3	TRBD1	-	TGTGCCAGCAGTGAAGGGCAGGGACAGCCTGGAAACACCATATATTTT	CASSEGQGQPGNTIYF
TRBV11-2	TRBJ1-6	-	-	TGTGCCAGCAGCTTCCTGACCCTTTCACCCCTCCACTTT	CASSFLTLSPLHF
TRBV5-1	TRBJ2-2	-	once	TGCGCCAGCAGCTTGTACAAGTCGGGGGACGACGGGGAGCTGTTTTTT	CASSLYKSGDDGELFF
TRBV2	TRBJ2-3	TRBD1	-	TGTGCCAGGAGTACCAACAGGGGTACAGATACGCAGTATTTT	CARSTNRGTDTQYF
TRBV7-3	TRBJ2-5	-	-	TGTGCCAGCAGCGCCGGAGGGACCCAGTACTTC	CASSAGGTQYF
TRBV7-2	TRBJ2-1	-	-	TGTGCCAGCAGCCGAACAAGCCTCGAAAATGAGCAGTTCTTC	CASSRTSLENEQFF
TRBV6-5	TRBJ1-5	-	-	TGTGCCAGCAGTTCACGGGGGCGGGAACAGCCCCAGCATTTT	CASSSRGREQPQHF
TRBV21-1	TRBJ1-3	-	-	TGTGCCAGCAGCAAAGGTTCCCAAGACAGGGAAGAGAGAAACACCATATATTTT	CASSKGSQDREERNTIYF
TRBV28	TRBJ2-7	TRBD2	-	TGTGCCAGCAGTTTCCGGACTAGCGGCGAGCAGTACTTC	CASSFRTSGEQYF
TRBV2	TRBJ2-1	TRBD2	-	TGTGCCAGCAGTCCATACCGACAGGTTATACTAGCGGGACCCTCCTACAATGAGCAGTTCTTC	CASSPYRQVILAGPSYNEQFF
TRBV4-1	TRBJ2-4	TRBD2	-	TGCGCCAGCAGCCAAGCCGGCACTAGCGGGACCGCCAAAAACATTCAGTACTTC	CASSQAGTSGTAKNIQYF
TRBV5-5	TRBJ1-2	-	few	TGTGCCAGCAGCTTGGCGGGACGGAACTATGGCTACACCTTC	CASSLAGRNYGYTF
TRBV9	TRBJ2-3	TRBD2	-	TGTGCCAGCAGCGCGGGACTAGCGGGATGGGGCACAGATACGCAGTATTTT	CASSAGLAGWGTDTQYF
TRBV4-1	TRBJ2-7	-	-	TGCGCCAGCAGCCAAGCAGGGTATCCCTCCTACGAGCAGTACTTC	CASSQAGYPSYEQYF
TRBV19	TRBJ1-2	TRBD1	-	TGTGCCAGTAGTATTGTGGAACAGGGGGCAGGAGGCTACACCTTC	CASSIVEQGAGGYTF
TRBV19	TRBJ2-3	TRBD2	few	TGTGCCAGTAAATCACTAGCGGGGAGCACAGATACGCAGTATTTT	CASKSLAGSTDTQYF
TRBV7-2	TRBJ1-2	-	-	TGTGCCAGCAGCTTAGTCGGCACTAACTATGGCTACACCTTC	CASSLVGTNYGYTF
TRBV29-1	TRBJ1-1	-	-	TGCAGCGTTTTACCTTCCCCCGAAGCTTTCTTT	CSVLPSPEAFF
TRBV15	TRBJ1-4	TRBD1	-	TGTGCCACCAGCAGAATCGGCAGGGGGCGGCTTTTT	CATSRIGRGRLF
TRBV27	TRBJ1-3	-	few	TGTGCCAGCAGCCTACAGGGTACTGGAAACACCATATATTTT	CASSLQGTGNTIYF
TRBV11-2	TRBJ2-1	-	few	TGTGCCAGCAGGGTGGCAGGGATCTACAATGAGCAGTTCTTC	CASRVAGIYNEQFF
TRBV2	TRBJ1-5	TRBD1	-	TGTGCCAGCAGCGACAGGGAGAATCAGCCCCAGCATTTT	CASSDRENQPQHF